This T cell receptor (beta chain) was sequenced in a study of cytomegalovirus exposure and HLA in healthy donors. Points from the study as a whole: A prior analysis recorded that most TCR beta V segments were productive about 87% or about 30% of the time. Compared with the approximately 670-donor mean, an Asian-associated ancestry cluster reportedly had fewer N-insertions, according to a later analysis.

Nominally healthy donors provided the samples, though records likely missed some immune exposures. On this clone itself: The antigen remains unidentified.

In the PCR, 60 Vbeta and 13 Jbeta primers were used. The table came from immunoSEQ multiplex PCR; TCRdb's copy has only in-frame clones and leaves some out. The sample includes approximately 110,000 clones, about 81% of them seen just once. Sequencing was performed on PBMCs. This receptor was obtained from a young man in good health and CMV-seronegative.

CDR3 coding DNA: TGTGCCAGCAGCCCGGCGGGCGTAGCCAAAAACATTCAGTACTTC. Translating gives CASSPAGVAKNIQYF. The genes are TRBV5-4 and TRBJ2-4; the D gene is possibly TRBD2 (5 bases). The CDR3 runs to 15 residues. The V end was cut by 4 bases, the J end by 0 bases, with 11 bases between. Germline V gene data show CDR1 as SGHNT and CDR2 as YYREEE (reference sequence).